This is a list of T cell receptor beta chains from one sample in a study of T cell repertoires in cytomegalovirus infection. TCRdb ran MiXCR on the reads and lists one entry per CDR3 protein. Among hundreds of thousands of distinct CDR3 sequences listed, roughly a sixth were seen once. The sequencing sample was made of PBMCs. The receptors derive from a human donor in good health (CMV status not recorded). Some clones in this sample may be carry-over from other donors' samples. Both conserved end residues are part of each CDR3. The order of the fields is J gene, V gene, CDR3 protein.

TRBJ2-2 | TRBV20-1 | CSARDIGGAVGELFF
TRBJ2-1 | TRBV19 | CASSTIQTGTYYNEQFF
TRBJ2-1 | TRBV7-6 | CASSLEAGGPDNEQFF
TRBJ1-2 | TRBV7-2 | CASSRYDRAAWGYTF
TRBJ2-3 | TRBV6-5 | CASRRSGGSTDTQYF
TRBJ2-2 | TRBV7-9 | CASSLLQGQNTGELFF
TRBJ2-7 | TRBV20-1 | CSARELAGGLYEQYF
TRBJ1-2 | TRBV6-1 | CASSEMRQGHGYTF
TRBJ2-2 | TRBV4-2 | CASTRGSSTGELFF
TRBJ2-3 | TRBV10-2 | CASSQPENRGGSTDTQYF
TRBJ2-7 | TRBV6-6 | CASRQGLASYEQYF
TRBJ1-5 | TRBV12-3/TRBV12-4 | CASTIGSVSQPQHF
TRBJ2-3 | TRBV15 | CATSRGTSAAFVDTQYF
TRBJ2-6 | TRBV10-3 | CAISTSSGANVLTF
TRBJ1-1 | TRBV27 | CASSPLLRVLTDTEAFF
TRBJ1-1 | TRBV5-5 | CASSLRGNGNTEAFF
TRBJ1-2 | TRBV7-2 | CASNSPWDSGYGYTF
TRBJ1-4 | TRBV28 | CASSVRGGLNEKLFF
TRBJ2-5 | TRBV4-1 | CASSQVVKFTQYF
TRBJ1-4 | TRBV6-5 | CASSYPAGALPRVNEKLFF
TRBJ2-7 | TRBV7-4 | CASSLGRVYEQYF
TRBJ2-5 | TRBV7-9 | CASNNHLGPETQYF
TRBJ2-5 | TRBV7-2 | CASSLVGGAETQYF
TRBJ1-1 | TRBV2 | CASTPGTGGLNTEAFF
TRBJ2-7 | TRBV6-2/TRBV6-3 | CASSSMDYEQYF
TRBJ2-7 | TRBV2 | CASSEMGGGDEQYF
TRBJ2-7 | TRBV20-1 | CSATRQVSYEQYF
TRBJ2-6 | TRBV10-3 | CAISESQQGTLSGANVLTF
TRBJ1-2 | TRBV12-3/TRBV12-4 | CASSRWDSQANYGYTF
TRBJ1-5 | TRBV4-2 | CASSQDLASNQPQHF
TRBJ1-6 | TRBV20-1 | CSAFMGPSSYNSPLHF
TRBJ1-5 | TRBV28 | CASSLGTGWSNQPQHF
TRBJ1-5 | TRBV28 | CASSLYPGPPNQPQHF
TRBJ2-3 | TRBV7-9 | CASSKGQGPSPGTDTQYF
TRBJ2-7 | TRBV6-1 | CATRTPIRGYEQYF
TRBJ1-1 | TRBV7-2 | CASSFQGAGFAEAFF
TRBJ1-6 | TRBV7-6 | CASSLAQSSYNSPLHF
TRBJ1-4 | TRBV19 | CASSTGTGAWATNEKLFF